This TCR beta chain came from a study of cytomegalovirus exposure and HLA in healthy donors. About the study: It was reported in a later analysis that the 120 validation repertoires used the same platform as the roughly 670 first-cohort repertoires.

Of note for this clone: Its cognate antigen is unknown.

The data were produced by immunoSEQ multiplex PCR, yet TCRdb's version contains in-frame clones alone and is incomplete. Of 80,000 or so clones in the sample, 85% to 95% are singletons; the top ten hold 0.69%. CDR1 is LNHNV and CDR2 is YYDKDF in the germline V gene (reference sequence). This CDR3 comprises 15 residues. With 0 bases clipped from V and 4 bases from J, the junction kept 0 bases outside the gene matches. General study findings and limits: There were 164 TCR beta chains listed as cytomegalovirus-associated. Published work reported that the classifier diagnosed cytomegalovirus status with high specificity and sensitivity.

The sequencing input was PBMCs. The receptor was isolated from a woman aged 18-29 years in good health and CMV-seronegative. The rearrangement links TRBV15 to TRBJ2-3; 11 nucleotides match TRBD2. CDR3 in amino acids: CATSRDSGGADTQYF. The DNA of the CDR3 is TGTGCCACCAGCAGAGATAGCGGGGGGGCAGATACGCAGTATTTT.